Presented here are 9 T cell receptor beta chains from one specimen sequenced in a study of Ad26.COV2.S vaccination and SARS-CoV-2 variants. The protocol was immunoSEQ multiplex PCR, while the TCRdb copy is restricted to in-frame clones and leaves out a portion. The data contain almost 400,000 clones, approximately 89% of them singletons. The treatment: approximately 18 received Ad26.COV2.S at low or high dose, single or two shots; about 5 received placebo; per-sample allocation not given. Sample collection was performed on day 63 after the first vaccine or placebo injection. This specimen was peripheral blood, taken in a trial of Ad26.COV2.S vaccine versus placebo. These receptors came from a person between 18 and 59 years old who received the Ad26.COV2.S COVID-19 vaccine or a placebo.

In regard to this clone: A read error may be the cause here, since a much bigger clone is one base away. This rearrangement joins TRBV30 to TRBJ1-1, with D perhaps TRBD1 (6 bases). The germline V gene encodes CDR1 GTSNPN and CDR2 SVGIG (reference sequence). V was clipped by 0 bases and J by 1 base, with 6 bases between them. CDR3 length: 13 residues. The CDR3 DNA is TGTGCCTGGAGTGTACAGGGGAACACTGAAGCTTTCTTT. Encoded protein: CAWSVQGNTEAFF. Filled out from reference TRBV30 and TRBJ1-1, the complete variable domain reads SQTIHQWPATLVQPVGSPLSLECTVEGTSNPNLYWYRQAAGRGLQLLFYSVGIGQISSEVPQNLSASRPQDRQFILSSKKLLLSDSGFYLCAWSVQGNTEAFFGQGTRLTVV.

This clone was found once. This chain links TRBV10-1 with TRBJ1-4; D gene ambiguous. The germline V gene encodes CDR1 WNHNN and CDR2 SYGVQD (reference sequence). The V end lost 0 bases, the J end lost 0 bases, and 8 bases lay between the germline ends. The CDR3 has 16 residues. CDR3 sequence: CASSESGVPTNEKLFF. CDR3 bases: TGCGCCAGCAGTGAGTCTGGGGTTCCAACTAATGAAAAACTGTTTTTT.

Written as DNA, the CDR3 is TGTGCCAGCAGCGTAGGGATGGGGGGCTATGGCTACACCTTC. Translation: CASSVGMGGYGYTF. The J gene is TRBJ1-2, the V gene TRBV9; D may be TRBD1 (5 bases). Germline V gene sequence: CDR1 SGDLS, CDR2 YYNGEE. The CDR3 runs 14 residues. Trimming shortened V by 0 bases and J by 4 bases, and 10 bases separated the two germline ends.

This chain uses TRBV28 with TRBJ2-5; 10 nucleotides align to TRBD2. The CDR3 is made up of 16 amino acids. V shed 3 bases and J 7 bases; nucleotides not matched to a gene: 11. Germline V gives CDR1 MDHEN, CDR2 SYDVKM. CDR3 in DNA: TGTGCCAGCAGTTTCAAAGAGGCAACTAGCGGGACGACCCAGTACTTC. This encodes CASSFKEATSGTTQYF. Together with reference TRBV28 and TRBJ2-5, the CDR3 gives the full variable domain: DVKVTQSSRYLVKRTGEKVFLECVQDMDHENMFWYRQDPGLGLRLIYFSYDVKMKEKGDIPEGYSVSREKKERFSLILESASTNQTSMYLCASSFKEATSGTTQYFGPGTRLLVL.

This sequence joins TRBV28 and TRBJ2-7, with a weak D call TRBD1 (6 bases). V was clipped by 6 bases and J by 5 bases, with 20 bases between them. Germline loops: CDR1 MDHEN, CDR2 SYDVKM. The CDR3 covers 15 residues. The CDR3 nucleotides read TGTGCCAGCAGACCCCCCCAGGGGCGAAACCACGAGCAGTACTTC. This gives the protein CASRPPQGRNHEQYF.

This clone has only one observation. The genes are TRBV28 and TRBJ2-7; 9 positions match TRBD1. The J segment lost 3 bases and the V segment lost 3 bases, leaving 6 bases of the junction unmatched. There are 15 residues in the CDR3. Germline V gene lookup returns CDR1 MDHEN and CDR2 SYDVKM. The CDR3 loop reads CASSLGGTGIYEQYF. In nucleotides, the CDR3 is TGTGCCAGCAGTTTGGGAGGGACAGGGATCTACGAGCAGTACTTC.

The chain carries TRBV2 and TRBJ2-5, with 8 positions matching TRBD1. Germline V gene data show CDR1 as SNHLY and CDR2 as FYNNEI. This CDR3 is 15 amino acids long. V trimming: 4 bases; J trimming: 4 bases; junction bases outside the gene matches: 8. CDR3 amino acids: CASSGAGGPPETQYF. The CDR3 coding sequence is TGTGCCAGCAGTGGGGCAGGGGGCCCCCCAGAGACCCAGTACTTC.

The chain couples TRBV24-1 to TRBJ1-3; D is ambiguous. From germline, CDR1 is KGHDR and CDR2 SFDVKD. CDR3 size: 14 residues. V was cut by 4 bases and J by 2 bases, with 8 bases left in between. DNA of the CDR3: TGTGCCACCAGTGAGCCTGGGACTGGAAACACCATATATTTT. This gives the protein CATSEPGTGNTIYF.

This clone turned up a few times. This chain joins TRBV27 and TRBJ2-3, with 10 bases aligning to TRBD2. V lost 5 bases, J lost 4 bases, and 21 bases stayed unmatched. Germline V gene lookup returns CDR1 MNHEY and CDR2 SMNVEV (reference sequence). The CDR3 is 20 residues long. The chain's CDR3 is CASSPRWASGSLRPADTQYF. CDR3 coding DNA: TGTGCCAGCAGTCCTCGGTGGGCTAGCGGGAGTTTGCGGCCTGCAGATACGCAGTATTTT.